This T cell receptor beta chain was captured by sequencing in a study of cytomegalovirus exposure and HLA in healthy donors. For the study at large: Falling in the Caucasian-associated ancestry cluster were 81% of 398 genotyped donors.

Study-level results: As a later analysis showed, a missense DCLRE1C variant was linked to trimming of TCR beta V- and J-genes. Clonal expansion, a later analysis showed, was greater in HLA-associated TCR beta chains than in equally common others.

PCR employed 60 Vbeta and 13 Jbeta primers. Original analysis: Later work found 80 million or so unique TCR beta chains, with 9.5 million to 14 million shared. Using immunoSEQ multiplex PCR, the repertoire was profiled, and TCRdb retains in-frame clones only, with some absent. V and J calls and clone size come straight from that table; D and trimming were deduced from the DNA. The data show 150,000 to 250,000 clones, 82% seen once. In the case of this clone: Antigen unknown.

This CDR3 spans 15 amino acids. With V trimmed by 1 base and J by 1 base, 4 bases remained unmatched. The V gene's germline CDR1 is SGHRS and CDR2 YFSETQ. This sequence joins TRBV5-1 and TRBJ2-7; 8 bases map to TRBD2. The source of this sequence is a boy under 10 years old in good health and CMV-seronegative. The sample consisted of PBMCs. This CDR3 is CASSLNAGGSYEQYF. The CDR3 nucleotides read TGCGCCAGCAGCTTGAACGCGGGGGGATCCTACGAGCAGTACTTC.